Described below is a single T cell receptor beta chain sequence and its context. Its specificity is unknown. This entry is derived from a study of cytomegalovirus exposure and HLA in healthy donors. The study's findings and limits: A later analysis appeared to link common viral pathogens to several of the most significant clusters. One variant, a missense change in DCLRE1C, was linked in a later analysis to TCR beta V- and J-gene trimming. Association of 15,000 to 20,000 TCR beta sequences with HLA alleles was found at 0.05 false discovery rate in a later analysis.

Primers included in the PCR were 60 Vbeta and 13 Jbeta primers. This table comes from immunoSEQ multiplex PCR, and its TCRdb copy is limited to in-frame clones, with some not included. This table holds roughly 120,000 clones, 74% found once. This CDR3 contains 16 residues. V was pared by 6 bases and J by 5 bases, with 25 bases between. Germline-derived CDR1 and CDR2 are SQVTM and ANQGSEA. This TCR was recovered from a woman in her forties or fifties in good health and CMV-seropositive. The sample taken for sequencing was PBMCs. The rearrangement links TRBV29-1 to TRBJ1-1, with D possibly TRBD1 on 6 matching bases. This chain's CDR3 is CSVKRYRDKEGTEAFF. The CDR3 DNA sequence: TGCAGCGTCAAAAGGTACAGGGATAAGGAAGGGACTGAAGCTTTCTTT.